Included here is one T cell receptor (beta chain) sequence, with context. With 0 bases removed from V and 6 bases from J, the gap between germline ends came to 9 bases. The V gene's germline CDR1 is SGHNT and CDR2 YYREEE (reference sequence). The CDR3 extends over 13 amino acids. The data belong to a study of technical replicates of blood from a handful of donors. Using immunoSEQ multiplex PCR, the repertoire was profiled, and TCRdb retains in-frame clones only, with some absent. Of about 88,000 clones listed, around 90% are singletons. The J gene is TRBJ1-1, the V gene TRBV5-4; a possible D gene is TRBD1 (5 bases). The TCR originated in a human donor in good health. Material: T cells isolated from PBMCs. CDR3 nucleotides: TGTGCCAGCAGCTTGGACGGGGGGGCTGAAGCTTTCTTT. Amino acid sequence: CASSLDGGAEAFF.